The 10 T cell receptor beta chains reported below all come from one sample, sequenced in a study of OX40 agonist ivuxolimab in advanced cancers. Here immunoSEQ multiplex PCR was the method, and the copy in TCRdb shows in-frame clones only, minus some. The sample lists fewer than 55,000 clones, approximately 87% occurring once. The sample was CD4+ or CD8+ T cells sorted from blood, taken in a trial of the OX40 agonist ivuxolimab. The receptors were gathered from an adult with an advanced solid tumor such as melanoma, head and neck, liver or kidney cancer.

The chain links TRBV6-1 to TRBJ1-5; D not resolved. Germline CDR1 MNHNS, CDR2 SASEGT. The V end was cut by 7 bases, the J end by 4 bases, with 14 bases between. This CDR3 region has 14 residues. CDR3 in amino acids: CASIRGQTNQPQHF. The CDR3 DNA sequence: TGTGCCAGCATCCGAGGGCAGACTAATCAGCCCCAGCATTTT.

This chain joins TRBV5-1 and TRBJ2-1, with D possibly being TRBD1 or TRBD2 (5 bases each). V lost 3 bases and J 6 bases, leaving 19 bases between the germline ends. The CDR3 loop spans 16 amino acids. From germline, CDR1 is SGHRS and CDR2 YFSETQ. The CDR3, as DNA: TGCGCCAGCAGCTGGGCCTCCAAGGGGACGGGCAATGAGCAGTTCTTC. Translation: CASSWASKGTGNEQFF.

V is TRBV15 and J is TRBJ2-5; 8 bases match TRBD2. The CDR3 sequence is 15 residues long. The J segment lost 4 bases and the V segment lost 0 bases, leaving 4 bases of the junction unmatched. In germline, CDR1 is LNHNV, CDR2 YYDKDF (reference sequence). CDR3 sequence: CATSRDYGGGETQYF. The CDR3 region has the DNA TGTGCCACCAGCAGAGATTACGGGGGGGGAGAGACCCAGTACTTC.

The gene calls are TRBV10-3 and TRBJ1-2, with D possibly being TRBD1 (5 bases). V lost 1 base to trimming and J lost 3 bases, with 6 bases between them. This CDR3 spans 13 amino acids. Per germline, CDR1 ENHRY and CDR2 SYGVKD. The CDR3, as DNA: TGTGCCATCAGTGAGTGGGGGGACTATGGCTACACCTTC. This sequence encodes CAISEWGDYGYTF.

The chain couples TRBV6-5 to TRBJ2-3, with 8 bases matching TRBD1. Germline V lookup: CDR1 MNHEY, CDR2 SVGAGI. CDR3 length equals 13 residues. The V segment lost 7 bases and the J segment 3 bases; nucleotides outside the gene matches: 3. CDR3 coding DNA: TGTGCCAGCAAACGGACAGGGACAGATACGCAGTATTTT. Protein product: CASKRTGTDTQYF.

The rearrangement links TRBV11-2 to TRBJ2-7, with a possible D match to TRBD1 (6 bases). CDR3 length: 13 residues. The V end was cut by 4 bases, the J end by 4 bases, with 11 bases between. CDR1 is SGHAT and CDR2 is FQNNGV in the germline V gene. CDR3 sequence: CASSSLTGYEQYF. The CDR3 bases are TGTGCCAGCAGCTCATTAACAGGGTACGAGCAGTACTTC.

CDR3 sequence: CASSHDRSTEAFF. In DNA, the CDR3 is TGTGCCAGCAGCCATGACAGGTCCACTGAAGCTTTCTTT. The genes are TRBV4-2 and TRBJ1-1, with a tentative D call TRBD1 (6 bases). The length of the CDR3 is 13 residues. Germline CDR1 and CDR2: LGHNA and YNFKEQ. Trimming took off 3 bases at V and 4 bases at J, with 9 bases between the two ends.

CDR3 in amino acids: CASSFPLPYSKNSPLHF. CDR3 sequence (DNA): TGCGCCAGCAGCTTCCCCTTGCCCTACTCGAAAAATTCACCCCTCCACTTT. The gene calls are TRBV4-1 and TRBJ1-6; D is uncertain. Trimming pared 5 bases from V and 7 bases from J, leaving 21 bases between. The germline V gene has CDR1 MGHRA and CDR2 YSYEKL. CDR3 size: 17 residues.

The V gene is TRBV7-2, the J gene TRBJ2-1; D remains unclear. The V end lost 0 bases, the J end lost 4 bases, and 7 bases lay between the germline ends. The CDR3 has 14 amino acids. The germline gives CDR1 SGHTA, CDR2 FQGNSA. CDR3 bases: TGTGCCAGCAGCTTAGCCTCAGGTTACAATGAGCAGTTCTTC. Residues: CASSLASGYNEQFF.

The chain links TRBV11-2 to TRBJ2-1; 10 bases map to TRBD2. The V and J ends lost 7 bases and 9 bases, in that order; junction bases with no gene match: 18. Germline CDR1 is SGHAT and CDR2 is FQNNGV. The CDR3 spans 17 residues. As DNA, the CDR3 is TGTGCCAGCAAGTTCCGAAGTGCGGCTAGCGGGAGCGGTGAGCAGTTCTTC. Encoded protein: CASKFRSAASGSGEQFF.